Listed below are T cell receptor beta chains from one sample, sequenced in a study of T cells in localized non-small cell lung cancer. TCRdb keeps only in-frame clones here, not all; method: immunoSEQ multiplex PCR. The repertoire consists of tens of thousands of clones, with more than 85% occurring once and the leading ten covering 29%. Sequencing used peripheral blood, obtained before any cancer treatment. The receptors were sampled from a male donor aged 60 or over with stage I squamous cell lung carcinoma. Each CDR3 is given with its conserved first and last residue. A D gene is named only where the DNA matches it firmly. Expanded clones get a size class; other rows say once, few or many, or leave the size out.

j_call clone_size d_call v_call cdr3_nt cdr3_aa
TRBJ2-5 . . TRBV7-7 TGTGCTAGCAGCTTGAGGACAGAGGGAGAGACCCAGTACTTC CASSLRTEGETQYF
TRBJ2-2 few TRBD2 TRBV7-8 TGTGCCAGCAGCCCCCTAGCGGGGACGAACACCGGGGAGCTGTTTTTT CASSPLAGTNTGELFF
TRBJ1-4 . . TRBV27 TGTGCCAGCCGACGGAGTAGGGGTGATAATGAAAAACTGTTTTTT CASRRSRGDNEKLFF
TRBJ2-1 . . TRBV9 TGTGCCAGCAGCGTCGCGGAGTCTCTCTACAATGAGCAGTTCTTC CASSVAESLYNEQFF
TRBJ2-1 . . TRBV4-1 TGCGCCAGCAGCCAGAACGTTTTTCGACTGAGCTCCTACAATGAGCAGTTCTTC CASSQNVFRLSSYNEQFF
TRBJ1-5 . . TRBV21-1 TGTGCCAGTTCTAAGGGGATCAGGGGAAGCAATCAGCCCCAGCATTTT CASSKGIRGSNQPQHF
TRBJ2-4 . TRBD1 TRBV19 TGTGCCAGTAGTGCCGCCGGGACAGGGGAGAAAAACATTCAGTACTTC CASSAAGTGEKNIQYF
TRBJ1-5 once . TRBV7-3 TGTGCCAGCAGCTCAGTTCTCAGGCTATTCCGAAACAATCAGCCCCAGCATTTT CASSSVLRLFRNNQPQHF
TRBJ2-7 few TRBD1 TRBV6-5 TGTGCCAGCAGTTGGGGACAGGGAGTATACGAGCAGTACTTC CASSWGQGVYEQYF
TRBJ1-2 . TRBD1 TRBV5-4 TGTGCCAGCAGCCCCTCGACAGGGGTAGACTATGGCTACACCTTC CASSPSTGVDYGYTF
TRBJ2-3 . TRBD2 TRBV7-2 TGTGCCAGCAGCTTAGGGACTAGCCCGACGCAGTATTTT CASSLGTSPTQYF
TRBJ2-1 . . TRBV7-2 TGTGCCAGCAGCTTAGCGTCTAGCGTAGCCTACAATGAGCAGTTCTTC CASSLASSVAYNEQFF
TRBJ2-1 . TRBD2 TRBV6-5 TGTGCCAGCAGCCTCGGACTAGTTGGGCATGAGCAGTTCTTC CASSLGLVGHEQFF
TRBJ1-3 . . TRBV7-2 TGTGCCAGCAGCTTAGGAGGCGGAAACACCATATATTTT CASSLGGGNTIYF
TRBJ1-6 . . TRBV6-1 TGTGCCAGCAGTCCTGGAGGGCTCGATTCACCCCTCCACTTT CASSPGGLDSPLHF